Here is one T cell receptor (beta chain) with its context. The antigen is undetermined. The DNA ends 3 residues before the CDR3 does, and the rest of the CDR3 is filled in from the germline J gene. Average input was around 1,300 ng genomic DNA for immunoSEQ TCR beta CDR3 amplification. The assay was immunoSEQ multiplex PCR, and TCRdb's table has in-frame clones only and misses some. The sample data list about 25,000 clones. The data derive from a study of T cells in women clearing cervical HPV infection. At the level of the study: Control women cleared a single incident HPV16 infection within 12 months. Study-level findings and limits: CIN3+ cases had significantly higher TCR repertoire richness than controls, but evenness did not differ.

Germline V gene sequence: CDR1 WSHSY, CDR2 SAAADI. The V and J ends lost 6 bases and 5 bases respectively, with 16 bases between them. The CDR3 totals 14 residues. The specimen was blood buffy coat. The V gene is TRBV10-2, the J gene TRBJ1-1, with D possibly matching TRBD1 (6 bases). This TCR came from a woman aged 18 to 75 with a cervical HPV16 infection that either progressed to CIN3+ or cleared (not recorded which). CDR3 bases read: TGCGCCAGCAGATCAGGGGACGGGGGGACTGAA. Translated: CASRSGDGGTE. The complete CDR3 reads CASRSGDGGTEAFF.